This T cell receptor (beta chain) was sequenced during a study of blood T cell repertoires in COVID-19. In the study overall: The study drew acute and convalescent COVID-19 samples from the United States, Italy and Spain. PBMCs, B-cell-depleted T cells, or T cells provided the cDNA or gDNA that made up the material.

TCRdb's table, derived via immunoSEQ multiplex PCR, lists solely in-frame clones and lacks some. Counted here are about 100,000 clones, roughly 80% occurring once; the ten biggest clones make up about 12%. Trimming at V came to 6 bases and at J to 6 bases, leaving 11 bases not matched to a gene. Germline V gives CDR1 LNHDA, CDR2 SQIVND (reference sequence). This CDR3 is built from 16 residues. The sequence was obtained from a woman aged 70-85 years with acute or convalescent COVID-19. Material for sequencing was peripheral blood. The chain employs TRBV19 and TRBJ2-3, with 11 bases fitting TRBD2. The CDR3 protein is CASRGPFSGGADTQYF. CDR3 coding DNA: TGTGCCAGTAGGGGTCCCTTTAGCGGGGGGGCGGATACGCAGTATTTT.